These 3 T cell receptor beta chains were sequenced from one sample in a study of metastatic and nonmetastatic thyroid tumors. Until they underwent thyroid surgery, no patient had received any treatment. TCRdb redid the clone calls on the PCR reads using MiXCR. The repertoire consists of around 26,000 clones, with 13% occurring once and the leading ten covering over 11%. Material: blood. The receptors stem from a female donor with papillary thyroid cancer or a benign thyroid nodule (not recorded which). Some clones in this sample may be carry-over from other donors' samples.

This rearrangement joins TRBV6-1 to TRBJ2-7, with TRBD1 identical over 8 bases. V lost 2 bases and J lost 6; bases outside the gene matches: 9. The CDR3 runs 15 residues. Per germline, CDR1 MNHNS and CDR2 SASEGT. The CDR3 DNA reads as TGTGCCAGCAGTGAACCCCCCCGAGACAGGGGCGAGCAGTACTTC. This encodes CASSEPPRDRGEQYF.

In this sample, this clone turned up many times. The chain combines TRBV5-1 with TRBJ1-1, with 7 bases matching TRBD1. Germline V CDR1 and CDR2: SGHRS, YFSETQ. V trimming: 0 bases; J trimming: 8 bases; junction bases outside the gene matches: 13. The CDR3 extends over 16 amino acids. The CDR3, as DNA: TGCGCCAGCAGCTTGGGTGGGACAGCCGGAGTTTGGGAAGCTTTCTTT. Its protein product is CASSLGGTAGVWEAFF.

This clone showed up many times. V gene TRBV3-1 combines with J gene TRBJ1-1; maybe TRBD1 (5 bases). CDR1 LGHDT and CDR2 YNNKEL come from the germline V gene (reference sequence). The CDR3 is 14 residues long. The V end lost 4 bases, the J end lost 2 bases, and 11 bases lay between the germline ends. CDR3 nucleotide sequence: TGTGCCAGCAGCCTTGGGACGGCAAACACTGAAGCTTTCTTT. This sequence encodes CASSLGTANTEAFF.